This passage covers 13 T cell receptor beta chains from one sample sequenced in a study of shared clonotypes between healthy human individuals. Clones were read by immunoSEQ multiplex PCR, and TCRdb kept only the in-frame ones, dropping some. The repertoire consists of 2 million to 2.5 million clones, with about 92% occurring once and the leading ten covering more than 1.5%. CD45RO-negative cells were positively selected for CCR7, leaving out terminally differentiated effector memory CD45RA+ cells. Sequencing was performed on naive CD8+ T cells from PBMCs. These receptors came from a man aged 18 to 29 in good health. Some clones in this sample may be carry-over from other donors' samples.

V and J are TRBV28 and TRBJ1-4; D gene uncertain. The V and J ends lost 6 bases and 8 bases respectively, with 19 bases between them. The CDR3 is 15 residues long. Germline-derived CDR1 and CDR2 are MDHEN and SYDVKM. For the CDR3, the DNA is TGTGCCAGCAGCTATAGTCGGGCAGTGGAGGAAAAACTGTTTTTT. Translated, it gives CASSYSRAVEEKLFF.

Remarks on this clone: A much larger clonotype is one base distant, so this may be a read error. Other DNA variants within this sample encode the same CDR3. The chain couples TRBV7-9 to TRBJ1-1; unclear D gene. V lost 1 base to trimming and J lost 1 base, with 4 bases between them. Germline V gene data show CDR1 as SEHNR and CDR2 as FQNEAQ (reference sequence). This CDR3 has 13 residues. CDR3 sequence: CASSLGQNTEAFF. The CDR3 coding sequence is TGTGCCAGCAGCTTAGGGCAGAACACTGAAGCTTTCTTT.

This clone appeared a single time. Here the CDR3 reads CASSYSTAGGRYEQYF. CDR3 coding DNA: TGTGCCAGCAGTTACTCGACTGCGGGAGGCCGGTACGAGCAGTACTTC. J is TRBJ2-7 and V is TRBV6-5; 8 positions match TRBD2. Germline lookup yields CDR1 MNHEY and CDR2 SVGAGI. V lost 0 bases and J lost 4; bases outside the gene matches: 8. CDR3 length equals 16 residues.

The chain employs TRBV30 and TRBJ1-1, with D possibly TRBD1 on 6 matching bases. V shed 5 bases and J shed 5 bases, with 15 bases lying between them. This CDR3 is built from 13 residues. Germline CDR1 and CDR2: GTSNPN and SVGIG (reference sequence). The CDR3 protein is CAWDWGGQTEAFF. The CDR3 nucleotides are TGTGCCTGGGACTGGGGGGGGCAAACTGAAGCTTTCTTT.

The rearrangement links TRBV29-1 to TRBJ1-2, with TRBD1 matching over 9 bases. Germline CDR1 reads SQVTM; CDR2 reads ANQGSEA. Losses at the gene ends were 5 bases for V and 4 bases for J; bases not matched to a gene: 8. CDR3 size: 14 residues. The CDR3 DNA follows: TGCAGCGTTAACGGGGACAGGGACTTCTATGGCTACACCTTC. This translates into CSVNGDRDFYGYTF. Filled out from reference TRBV29-1 and TRBJ1-2, the complete variable domain reads SAVISQKPSRDICQRGTSLTIQCQVDSQVTMMFWYRQQPGQSLTLIATANQGSEATYESGFVIDKFPISRPNLTFSTLTVSNMSPEDSSIYLCSVNGDRDFYGYTFGSGTRLTVV.

The J gene is TRBJ2-7, the V gene TRBV27; D gene uncertain. CDR3 length equals 11 residues. The V gene's germline CDR1 is MNHEY and CDR2 SMNVEV (reference sequence). V dropped 7 bases and J dropped 5 bases, with 9 bases sitting between them. CDR3 sequence: CASKSRDEQYF. In DNA form, the CDR3 reads TGTGCCAGCAAAAGTAGAGACGAGCAGTACTTC.

The rearrangement links TRBV25-1 to TRBJ2-1; 7 bases are a match to TRBD2. Trimming cost V 3 bases and J 8 bases; bases outside gene matches: 10. The germline gives CDR1 MGHDK, CDR2 SYGVNS. This CDR3 is built from 15 residues. In DNA form, the CDR3 reads TGTGCCAGCAGTGAGTGGCGGGAGAACTCCGATGAGCAGTTCTTC. Its protein is CASSEWRENSDEQFF. The full variable domain, rest sourced from reference TRBV25-1 and TRBJ2-1, is EADIYQTPRYLVIGTGKKITLECSQTMGHDKMYWYQQDPGMELHLIHYSYGVNSTEKGDLSSESTVSRIRTEHFPLTLESARPSHTSQYLCASSEWRENSDEQFFGPGTRLTVL.

The chain combines TRBV10-3 with TRBJ2-7; a weak D match, TRBD2 (6 bases). Trimming removed 4 bases at V and 0 bases at J, with 16 bases between. Germline V gene lookup returns CDR1 ENHRY and CDR2 SYGVKD. The CDR3 contains 16 residues. The CDR3 is CAISVSGDPSSYEQYF. CDR3 DNA sequence: TGTGCCATCAGTGTGTCGGGGGACCCCAGCTCCTACGAGCAGTACTTC.

The chain links TRBV14 to TRBJ2-1; 9 bases map to TRBD2. The CDR3 has 19 amino acids. CDR1 is SGHDN and CDR2 is FVKESK in the germline V gene. The V segment lost 2 bases and the J segment 1 base; nucleotides outside the gene matches: 12. CDR3 loop: CASSQFGTSPPLSYNEQFF. CDR3 bases: TGTGCCAGCAGCCAATTCGGGACTAGCCCCCCCCTTTCCTACAATGAGCAGTTCTTC. Filled out from reference TRBV14 and TRBJ2-1, the complete variable domain reads EAGVTQFPSHSVIEKGQTVTLRCDPISGHDNLYWYRRVMGKEIKFLLHFVKESKQDESGMPNNRFLAERTGGTYSTLKVQPAELEDSGVYFCASSQFGTSPPLSYNEQFFGPGTRLTVL.

This chain uses TRBV30 with TRBJ2-1, with 7 bases aligning to TRBD2. The V segment lost 1 base and the J segment 6 bases; nucleotides outside the gene matches: 9. Germline CDR1 is GTSNPN and CDR2 is SVGIG (reference sequence). This CDR3 contains 15 residues. The DNA of the CDR3 is TGTGCCTGGAGTGCGAATAGGGACTACACCAATGAGCAGTTCTTC. Its protein is CAWSANRDYTNEQFF.

The V gene is TRBV5-5, the J gene TRBJ2-5, with D unresolved. Germline-derived CDR1 and CDR2 are SGHKS and YYEKEE (reference sequence). This CDR3 spans 11 amino acids. Trimming left V 4 bases short and J 1 base short, with 2 bases between. CDR3 in amino acids: CASSVQETQYF. CDR3 sequence (DNA): TGTGCCAGCAGCGTCCAAGAGACCCAGTACTTC.

The chain links TRBV29-1 to TRBJ1-2; maybe TRBD1 (6 bases). Per germline, CDR1 SQVTM and CDR2 ANQGSEA. The CDR3 covers 12 residues. The CDR3 coding sequence is TGCAGTACTGTTGGGGGGGCATATGGCTACACCTTC. Translating it yields CSTVGGAYGYTF. Drawing the rest from reference TRBV29-1 and TRBJ1-2, the complete variable domain is SAVISQKPSRDICQRGTSLTIQCQVDSQVTMMFWYRQQPGQSLTLIATANQGSEATYESGFVIDKFPISRPNLTFSTLTVSNMSPEDSSIYLCSTVGGAYGYTFGSGTRLTVV.

Here the CDR3 DNA reads TGTGCCAGTCCATCCCCCGGGACAGGGGGCCCGTATAGCAATCAGCCCCAGCATTTT. It codes for CASPSPGTGGPYSNQPQHF. This chain connects TRBV19 to TRBJ1-5, with TRBD1 matching 12 bases. CDR3 length: 19 residues. Unmatched junction bases numbered 14, after V lost 8 bases and J lost 0 bases. CDR1 and CDR2 from the germline V gene are LNHDA and SQIVND (reference sequence).